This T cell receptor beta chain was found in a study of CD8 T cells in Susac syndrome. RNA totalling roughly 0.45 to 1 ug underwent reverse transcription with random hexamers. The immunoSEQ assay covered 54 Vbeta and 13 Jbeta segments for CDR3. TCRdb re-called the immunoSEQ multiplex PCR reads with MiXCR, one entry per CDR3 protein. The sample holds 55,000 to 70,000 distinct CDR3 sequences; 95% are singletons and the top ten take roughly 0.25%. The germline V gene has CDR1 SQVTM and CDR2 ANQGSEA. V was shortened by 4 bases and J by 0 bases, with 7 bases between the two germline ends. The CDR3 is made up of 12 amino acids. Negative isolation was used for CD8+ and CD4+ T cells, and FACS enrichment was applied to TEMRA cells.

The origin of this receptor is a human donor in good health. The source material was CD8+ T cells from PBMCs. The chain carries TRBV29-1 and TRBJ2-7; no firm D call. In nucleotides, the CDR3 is TGCAGCGTTGTAGAGAGCTCCTACGAGCAGTACTTC. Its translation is CSVVESSYEQYF.